The clone carrying this T cell receptor beta chain was observed a handful of times. The entry originates in a study of blood T cell repertoires in COVID-19. The wider study: Sources were T cells, B-cell-depleted T cells, or PBMCs; the material itself was cDNA or gDNA.

Generated by immunoSEQ multiplex PCR, the TCRdb table keeps only in-frame clones and is missing some. The sample holds 310,000 or so clones, roughly 89% seen once. Germline CDR1 and CDR2: SNHLY and FYNNEI. The CDR3 extends over 12 amino acids. V lost 8 bases and J 13 bases, leaving 17 bases between the germline ends. Participant age was about 18 to 89 years, and participants resided in approximately 24 US areas. Membership in each cohort depended on participant-reported clinical history. Symptom resolution, clearance, or two negative PCRs marked the recovered donors of Cohort 3. Sequenced material: PBMCs or T cells enriched from blood (not recorded which). The clonotype comes from a woman under 30 who had recovered from COVID-19. The chain couples TRBV2 to TRBJ1-4; possibly TRBD1 for D (6 bases). In DNA form, the CDR3 reads TGTGCCAGCCAAACGTCCGGGACAATACTGTTTTTT. This sequence encodes CASQTSGTILFF.